This T cell receptor beta chain derives from a study of CD8+ T cells in alopecia areata. Germline CDR1 reads SNHLY; CDR2 reads FYNNEI. Unmatched junction bases numbered 6, after V lost 8 bases and J lost 3 bases. The CDR3 sequence is 14 residues long. The treatment denotes: oral pan-JAK inhibitor, 5-10 mg twice daily. Alopecia areata patients provided lesional scalp punch biopsies and peripheral blood, both collected for the study. Only a few counts were recorded for this clone. TCR sequencing used cDNA made by reverse transcription of extracted RNA. Profiling relied on immunoSEQ multiplex PCR, and the TCRdb table lists in-frame clones only, not all of them. The table shows some 170,000 clones, with around half occurring only once.

The chain couples TRBV2 to TRBJ2-3, with 9 bases matching TRBD2. This TCR derives from a human donor with alopecia areata. The sequencing here drew on CD8+ T cells sorted from blood, taken at week 24, from a patient treated with tofacitinib. The CDR3 sequence: CASWSGGPTDTQYF. CDR3 DNA: TGTGCCAGCTGGAGCGGGGGGCCGACAGATACGCAGTATTTT.